This is a list of T cell receptor beta chains from one sample in a study of OX40 agonist ivuxolimab in advanced cancers. Repertoires were generated with immunoSEQ multiplex PCR, while TCRdb's copy carries only in-frame clones and drops some. The table includes 57,000 or so clones, about 86% detected once. Material: CD4+ or CD8+ T cells sorted from blood, obtained in a trial of the OX40 agonist ivuxolimab. The source is an adult with an advanced solid tumor such as melanoma, head and neck, liver or kidney cancer. Each CDR3 is given with its conserved first and last residue. A D gene is named only where the DNA matches it firmly. The size field is filled for only some rows; it gives once, few, many or a size class.

clone size | J gene | V gene | D gene | CDR3 DNA | CDR3 protein
once | TRBJ2-6 | TRBV28 | NA | TGTGCCAGCAGTCTTGCAATCAAGACCCATCGTCAACACTCTGGGGCCAACGTCCTGACTTTC | CASSLAIKTHRQHSGANVLTF
once | TRBJ2-1 | TRBV7-9 | NA | TGTGCCAGCAGCTTAACTAGCAACAATGAGCAGTTCTTC | CASSLTSNNEQFF
NA | TRBJ2-5 | TRBV2 | TRBD2 | TGTGCCAGCAGCGGGACTACACGAGAGACCCAGTACTTC | CASSGTTRETQYF
NA | TRBJ2-7 | TRBV9 | TRBD2 | TGTGCCAGCAGCGTCCTAGCGGGAAAGGGCGAGCAGTGCTTC | CASSVLAGKGEQCF
NA | TRBJ1-4 | TRBV28 | NA | TGTGCCAGCAGTTTGGACCTCCAGGGGATCGAAAAACTGTTTTTT | CASSLDLQGIEKLFF
NA | TRBJ2-5 | TRBV5-4 | NA | TGTGCCTGGAGGGCCCAGTACCAAGAGACCCAGTACTTC | CAWRAQYQETQYF
NA | TRBJ2-1 | TRBV6-1 | TRBD2 | TGTGCCAGCATGTTCGGGACTAGCGGCTTTAATGAGCAGTTCTTC | CASMFGTSGFNEQFF
once | TRBJ1-1 | TRBV15 | NA | TGTGCCACCAGCAGCTCACGGGTGAACACTGAAGCTTTCTTT | CATSSSRVNTEAFF
NA | TRBJ1-3 | TRBV5-4 | NA | TGTGCCAGCAGCCTGGGCAGGGCTTCTGGAAACACCATATATTTT | CASSLGRASGNTIYF
NA | TRBJ1-5 | TRBV10-1 | NA | TGCGCCAGCAGTGAGTCCAGGGAGGGGGGTCGCAATCAGCCCCAGCATTTT | CASSESREGGRNQPQHF
NA | TRBJ2-5 | TRBV7-9 | NA | TGTGCCAGCAGCCTTCTTGGGACCCAGTACTTC | CASSLLGTQYF
NA | TRBJ1-5 | TRBV5-1 | NA | TGCGCCAGCAGCTTTGGGGGAGTTAATCAGCCCCAGCATTTT | CASSFGGVNQPQHF
NA | TRBJ1-4 | TRBV18 | TRBD1 | TGTGCCAGCTCACGATACAGGGGTGAAAAACTGTTTTTT | CASSRYRGEKLFF
NA | TRBJ2-7 | TRBV5-1 | NA | TGCGCCAGCAGCTTGGAAGCACCTTACGAGCAGTACTTC | CASSLEAPYEQYF
NA | TRBJ2-5 | TRBV18 | TRBD1 | TGTGCCAGCTCACCAATGGTAGTTGTTTGGGACAGCTCTAAAGAGACCCAGTACTTC | CASSPMVVVWDSSKETQYF
NA | TRBJ2-7 | TRBV14 | NA | TGTGCCAGCAGCCAAGATACCACCTACGAGCAGTACTTC | CASSQDTTYEQYF
NA | TRBJ1-4 | TRBV5-5 | NA | TGTGCCAGCAGCTTGAGTGGTGAAAAACTGTTTTTT | CASSLSGEKLFF
NA | TRBJ1-6 | TRBV18 | NA | TGTGCCAGCTCACCCCGACAGGCTGAAAATTCACCCCTCCACTTT | CASSPRQAENSPLHF
NA | TRBJ1-5 | TRBV27 | NA | TGTGCCAGCAGGGGGACTGTTCCCAATCAGCCCCAGCATTTT | CASRGTVPNQPQHF
NA | TRBJ2-7 | TRBV7-9 | NA | TGTGCCAGCAGCTTAGCTGGCGGCCGTCCCTACGAGCAGTACTTC | CASSLAGGRPYEQYF
NA | TRBJ1-2 | TRBV10-2 | NA | TGCGCCAGCAGTGGATTAATCCCCACTAACTATGGCTACACCTTC | CASSGLIPTNYGYTF
NA | TRBJ2-2 | TRBV7-9 | TRBD1 | TGTGCCAGAGCCGGGACAGTTGGAACCGGGGAGCTGTTTTTT | CARAGTVGTGELFF
NA | TRBJ2-1 | TRBV21-1 | NA | TGTGCCAGCAGCAAAGCGTACGATGAGCAGTTCTTC | CASSKAYDEQFF
NA | TRBJ1-2 | TRBV9 | NA | TGTGCCAGCAGCCCCCGGGGGGGGTGGACAGACTATGGCTACACCTTC | CASSPRGGWTDYGYTF
NA | TRBJ2-5 | TRBV5-1 | TRBD1 | TGCGCCAGCAGCGACGGGACAGGGCAAGAGACCCAGTACTTC | CASSDGTGQETQYF
NA | TRBJ1-4 | TRBV19 | NA | TGTGCCAGTAGCCGGGACCGCGAAAAACTGTTTTTT | CASSRDREKLFF
NA | TRBJ2-7 | TRBV9 | NA | TGTGCCAGCAGCGTAGGAACCGGGACCTACCACGAGCAGTACTTC | CASSVGTGTYHEQYF
NA | TRBJ1-1 | TRBV19 | NA | TGTGCCAGCCAGGGAGTATTGTTTATGACTGAAGCTTTCTTT | CASQGVLFMTEAFF
once | TRBJ2-1 | TRBV6-1 | NA | TGTGCTATTCAGCGGAGCTCCTACAATGAGCAGTTCTTC | CAIQRSSYNEQFF
NA | TRBJ2-5 | TRBV2 | TRBD1 | TGTGCCAGCAGTGCTCTCAAGACAGGGGCCCAAGAGACCCAGTACTTC | CASSALKTGAQETQYF
NA | TRBJ2-1 | TRBV6-5 | NA | TGTGCCAGCAGTTACTCCCCGTTAACCAATGAGCAGTTCTTC | CASSYSPLTNEQFF
NA | TRBJ1-4 | TRBV4-1 | NA | TGCGCCAGCAGCCAAGTTGGGATCGTTGTGGGAGGCAGTGAAAAACTGTTTTTT | CASSQVGIVVGGSEKLFF
few | TRBJ2-7 | TRBV10-2 | NA | TGCGCCAGCCTGGGGCAATACGAGCAGTACTTC | CASLGQYEQYF